These 27 T cell receptor beta chains originate from one sample sequenced in a study of T cell responses to AZD1222 COVID-19 vaccine. Only in-frame clones appear in the TCRdb table, and some are missing; sequencing was by immunoSEQ multiplex PCR. The sample shows about 140,000 clones, 90% of them seen only once. The input for sequencing was peripheral blood, taken on day 0 of AZD1222 vaccination. These receptors all stem from an adult in good health.

The chain joins TRBV18 to TRBJ1-6; D possibly corresponds to TRBD1 (5 bases). Trimming removed 5 bases from V and 9 bases from J, with 17 bases in between. The germline V gene has CDR1 KGHSH and CDR2 LQKENI. CDR3 length equals 15 residues. CDR3 sequence reads: CASSSGGTGGSPLHF. The CDR3 DNA sequence: TGTGCCAGCTCATCCGGGGGAACGGGTGGTTCACCCCTCCACTTT.

The chain uses TRBV11-3 and TRBJ2-7; TRBD1 matches 8 bases. CDR3 length: 16 residues. V shed 1 base and J 1 base; nucleotides not matched to a gene: 6. CDR1 is SGHNT, CDR2 YENEEA, per germline. In nucleotides, the CDR3 is TGTGCCAGCAGCTTAGTCGGCAGGGGGCTTTCCTACGAGCAGTACTTC. Translating gives CASSLVGRGLSYEQYF.

The chain links TRBV3-1 (or the pseudogene TRBV3-2) to TRBJ2-2, with 7 bases matching TRBD1. Germline CDR1 is LGHDT and CDR2 is YNNKEL (reference sequence). This CDR3 is 14 amino acids long. The J segment lost 2 bases and the V segment lost 4 bases, leaving 1 base of the junction unmatched. The CDR3 nucleotides are TGTGCCAGCAGCCGGGACAGAAACACCGGGGAGCTGTTTTTT. This gives the protein CASSRDRNTGELFF.

The CDR3 DNA reads as TGTGCCAGCTCACCTTTTTTTCTGGCTGAGGAATTGGATGGCTACACCTTC. It codes for CASSPFFLAEELDGYTF. This rearrangement joins TRBV18 to TRBJ1-2; D is unclear. This CDR3 has 17 residues. V lost 3 bases and J lost 6, with 23 bases in between. Per the germline V gene, CDR1 is KGHSH and CDR2 is LQKENI.

The chain has TRBV4-3 and TRBJ1-3, with TRBD1 as a possible D gene (6 bases). With 3 bases removed from V and 6 bases from J, the gap between germline ends came to 9 bases. CDR1 and CDR2 (germline): LGHNA, YSLEER. The CDR3 runs 13 residues. The CDR3 reads CASSQDSANTIYF. In nucleotides, the CDR3 is TGCGCCAGCAGCCAGGACAGCGCAAACACCATATATTTT.

This sequence joins TRBV18 and TRBJ1-4, with TRBD1 matching over 10 bases. CDR1 is KGHSH and CDR2 is LQKENI in the germline V gene. The trim removed 0 bases at V and 5 bases at J, leaving 0 bases unmatched. This CDR3 spans 15 amino acids. The chain's CDR3 is CASSPPDRGNEKLFF. Here the CDR3 DNA reads TGTGCCAGCTCACCACCGGACAGGGGGAATGAAAAACTGTTTTTT.

This chain connects TRBV19 to TRBJ1-2; D is possibly TRBD1 (5 bases). CDR3 length: 12 residues. The germline gives CDR1 LNHDA, CDR2 SQIVND (reference sequence). V lost 1 base and J 5 bases, leaving 5 bases between the germline ends. CDR3 DNA: TGTGCCAGTAGTATAGCAGGGTATGGCTACACCTTC. Protein: CASSIAGYGYTF.

The rearrangement joins TRBV9 to TRBJ2-1; D gene unclear. Germline CDR1 SGDLS, CDR2 YYNGEE. The V and J ends lost 0 bases and 4 bases respectively, with 8 bases between them. The CDR3 spans 14 residues. CDR3 protein: CASSVGGTYNEQFF. CDR3 coding DNA: TGTGCCAGCAGCGTAGGGGGTACTTACAATGAGCAGTTCTTC.

This chain uses TRBV6-2 or TRBV6-3 with TRBJ2-7, with D uncertain. Germline CDR1 MNHEY, CDR2 SVGEGT. V was pared by 6 bases and J by 6 bases, with 9 bases between. The CDR3 has 11 amino acids. CDR3 DNA sequence: TGTGCCAGCAGCTCCACGGGCGAGCAGTACTTC. Translation: CASSSTGEQYF.

This clone came up once. This sequence joins TRBV6-2 or TRBV6-3 and TRBJ2-2; 12 nucleotides line up with TRBD2. This CDR3 spans 17 amino acids. Germline CDR1 and CDR2: MNHEY and SVGEGT. The V and J ends lost 4 bases and 3 bases, in that order; junction bases with no gene match: 6. DNA of the CDR3: TGTGCCAGCAGTTCCGCCGGGACTAGCGGGTACACCGGGGAGCTGTTTTTT. This sequence encodes CASSSAGTSGYTGELFF.

This clone was counted only a few times. V gene TRBV19 combines with J gene TRBJ1-3; 8 bases are shared with TRBD1. CDR3 length: 15 residues. The germline V gene has CDR1 LNHDA and CDR2 SQIVND (reference sequence). Trimming at V came to 6 bases and at J to 0 bases, leaving 4 bases not matched to a gene. This CDR3 is CASRDRGPSGNTIYF. CDR3 DNA sequence: TGTGCCAGTAGAGACAGGGGACCCTCTGGAAACACCATATATTTT.

This chain connects TRBV19 to TRBJ1-2; D unclear. V was shortened by 8 bases and J by 2 bases, with 21 bases between the two germline ends. Per germline, CDR1 LNHDA and CDR2 SQIVND (reference sequence). The CDR3 sequence is 16 residues long. CDR3 in amino acids: CASLEGPIGLNYGYTF. The DNA for the CDR3 is TGTGCCAGTCTCGAGGGTCCTATCGGCCTAAACTATGGCTACACCTTC.

The rearrangement uses TRBV19 and TRBJ2-5; D possibly uses TRBD1 or TRBD2 (5 bases each). Germline V gives CDR1 LNHDA, CDR2 SQIVND (reference sequence). The V end was cut by 5 bases, the J end by 5 bases, with 6 bases between. The CDR3 is made up of 11 amino acids. CDR3: CASSWGETQYF. The CDR3 DNA sequence: TGTGCCAGTAGTTGGGGGGAGACCCAGTACTTC. Together with reference TRBV19 and TRBJ2-5, the CDR3 gives the full variable domain: DGGITQSPKYLFRKEGQNVTLSCEQNLNHDAMYWYRQDPGQGLRLIYYSQIVNDFQKGDIAEGYSVSREKKESFPLTVTSAQKNPTAFYLCASSWGETQYFGPGTRLLVL.

This chain uses TRBV9 with TRBJ2-3, with D uncertain. Per germline, CDR1 SGDLS and CDR2 YYNGEE. The length of the CDR3 is 14 residues. V was clipped by 1 base and J by 2 bases, with 8 bases between them. CDR3 loop: CASSVPLATDTQYF. CDR3 nucleotides: TGTGCCAGCAGCGTACCTTTAGCCACAGATACGCAGTATTTT.

This chain joins TRBV27 and TRBJ1-2, with 9 bases that match TRBD1. J was trimmed by 5 bases and V by 6 bases; bases with no gene match: 7. Germline CDR1 reads MNHEY; CDR2 reads SMNVEV (reference sequence). The CDR3 is 14 residues long. The DNA for the CDR3 is TGTGCCAGCAGACCAACAGGGGGCCCTTATGGCTACACCTTC. Amino acid sequence: CASRPTGGPYGYTF.

The genes are TRBV28 and TRBJ1-3; D may be TRBD1 (6 bases). Trimming stripped 4 bases from V and 0 bases from J, with 13 bases between. The CDR3 is made up of 16 amino acids. The germline gives CDR1 MDHEN, CDR2 SYDVKM. The CDR3 here is CASSWGAAVSGNTIYF. The CDR3 nucleotides are TGTGCCAGCAGTTGGGGGGCAGCTGTCTCTGGAAACACCATATATTTT. The full variable domain, with the rest looked up from reference TRBV28 and TRBJ1-3, is DVKVTQSSRYLVKRTGEKVFLECVQDMDHENMFWYRQDPGLGLRLIYFSYDVKMKEKGDIPEGYSVSREKKERFSLILESASTNQTSMYLCASSWGAAVSGNTIYFGEGSWLTVV.

The rearrangement joins TRBV28 to TRBJ1-1; maybe TRBD1 (5 bases). V lost 4 bases to trimming and J lost 4 bases, with 10 bases between them. The length of the CDR3 is 13 residues. From germline, CDR1 is MDHEN and CDR2 SYDVKM. DNA of the CDR3: TGTGCCAGCAGTTACGGGGGGATCACTGAAGCTTTCTTT. This gives the protein CASSYGGITEAFF.

J is TRBJ1-4 and V is TRBV27; no reliable D call. CDR1 MNHEY and CDR2 SMNVEV come from the germline V gene (reference sequence). Trimming removed 6 bases at V and 5 bases at J, with 16 bases between. The CDR3 length is 15 residues. The CDR3 loop is CASSSARWKNEKLFF. CDR3 nucleotides: TGTGCCAGCAGCTCCGCAAGGTGGAAAAATGAAAAACTGTTTTTT.

The J gene is TRBJ1-2, the V gene TRBV2, with 9 bases fitting TRBD1. The CDR3 extends over 12 amino acids. Germline lookup yields CDR1 SNHLY and CDR2 FYNNEI. Germline trimming cut 5 bases from V and 8 bases from J; bases unmatched to any gene: 3. In nucleotides, the CDR3 is TGTGCCAGCAGTTGGGGACAGGGAGGCTACACCTTC. This encodes CASSWGQGGYTF. The variable domain in full, with the rest retrieved from reference TRBV2 and TRBJ1-2, is EPEVTQTPSHQVTQMGQEVILRCVPISNHLYFYWYRQILGQKVEFLVSFYNNEISEKSEIFDDQFSVERPDGSNFTLKIRSTKLEDSAMYFCASSWGQGGYTFGSGTRLTVV.

The chain recombines TRBV19 with TRBJ1-1, with TRBD1 as a possible D gene (6 bases). V was trimmed by 3 bases and J by 7 bases, leaving 15 bases between them. In germline, CDR1 is LNHDA, CDR2 SQIVND (reference sequence). The CDR3 covers 14 residues. The CDR3 DNA is TGTGCCAGTAGTATCCAGACAGGTTCGAGTGAAGCTTTCTTT. The encoded protein is CASSIQTGSSEAFF.

V is TRBV2 and J is TRBJ1-5; 11 nucleotides line up with TRBD1. The CDR3 is made up of 15 amino acids. Germline assignment: CDR1 SNHLY and CDR2 FYNNEI. J lost 6 bases, V lost 8 bases, and 9 bases had no gene match. The CDR3 is CASRKGQGALQPQHF. CDR3 DNA sequence: TGTGCCAGCCGTAAAGGACAGGGGGCTCTTCAGCCCCAGCATTTT.

The chain couples TRBV5-1 to TRBJ1-5; D is unresolved. V shed 4 bases and J shed 7 bases, with 12 bases lying between them. The germline V gene encodes CDR1 SGHRS and CDR2 YFSETQ. This CDR3 comprises 13 residues. CDR3 in amino acids: CASSRLQGQPQHF. Written as DNA, the CDR3 is TGCGCCAGCAGCCGCCTCCAAGGGCAGCCCCAGCATTTT.

The V gene is TRBV5-1, the J gene TRBJ2-1; D ambiguous. Germline V gene lookup returns CDR1 SGHRS and CDR2 YFSETQ. V lost 5 bases and J lost 3, with 9 bases in between. The CDR3 runs 13 residues. The CDR3 spells CASRADGYNEQFF. CDR3 nucleotide sequence: TGCGCCAGCAGGGCCGACGGCTACAATGAGCAGTTCTTC.

This chain joins TRBV15 and TRBJ2-3, with D tentatively TRBD2 (5 bases). The CDR3 runs 19 residues. V dropped 5 bases and J dropped 0 bases, with 24 bases sitting between them. CDR1 is LNHNV and CDR2 is YYDKDF in the germline V gene (reference sequence). CDR3 bases: TGTGCCACCAGCGAGCGGTCTACCCCCTTTATTACTAGCACAGATACGCAGTATTTT. Translated: CATSERSTPFITSTDTQYF.

V usage is TRBV11-3 and J usage is TRBJ2-1; D could derive from TRBD1 or TRBD2 (5 bases each). CDR3 length: 15 amino acids. The germline CDR1 and CDR2 sequences are SGHNT and YENEEA. Trimming left V 1 base short and J 9 bases short, with 16 bases between. The CDR3 loop reads CASSLGRMRQGEQFF. CDR3 coding DNA: TGTGCCAGCAGCTTAGGGAGGATGCGGCAGGGTGAGCAGTTCTTC.

The chain recombines TRBV24-1 with TRBJ2-3, with D unresolved. V lost 4 bases, J lost 3 bases, and 22 bases lay in between. This CDR3 region has 18 residues. Germline CDR1 and CDR2: KGHDR and SFDVKD. Written as DNA, the CDR3 is TGTGCCACCAGTGACCCACCTGACGCCCGTTCTGATACAGATACGCAGTATTTT. Encoded protein: CATSDPPDARSDTDTQYF.

This clone was picked up one time. The chain employs TRBV4-1 and TRBJ2-3; 9 positions match TRBD2. The trim removed 2 bases at V and 1 base at J, leaving 4 bases unmatched. Germline CDR1 reads MGHRA; CDR2 reads YSYEKL. CDR3 length: 16 residues. CDR3 sequence (DNA): TGCGCCAGCAGCCAATCCTTAGCGGGGGGCACAGATACGCAGTATTTT. Its protein is CASSQSLAGGTDTQYF.